The rows below give T cell receptor beta chains drawn from one sample of a study of T cells in Graves' hyperthyroidism and ophthalmopathy. TCRdb re-analysed the multiplex PCR reads in MiXCR, keeping a single row per CDR3 protein. Of roughly 500,000 distinct CDR3 sequences in the sample, about 16% were seen once. The sequenced sample was blood. These receptor sequences come from a woman aged 25 to 45 with Graves' ophthalmopathy. CDR3s include the opening cysteine and the closing phenylalanine or tryptophan. A D gene is named only where the DNA matches it firmly. Some rows have no size entry. The others give once, few or many, or a class for an expanded clone.

abundance: many
v_gene: TRBV28
j_gene: TRBJ2-1
d_gene: .
CDR3aa: CASSLAGGGYEQFF
CDR3nt: TGTGCCAGCAGTTTAGCGGGTGGAGGGTATGAGCAGTTCTTC

abundance: .
v_gene: TRBV6-2/TRBV6-3
j_gene: TRBJ1-2
d_gene: .
CDR3aa: CAISLGGTYGYTF
CDR3nt: TGTGCCATATCTCTCGGAGGGACTTATGGCTACACCTTC

abundance: many
v_gene: TRBV27
j_gene: TRBJ2-3
d_gene: .
CDR3aa: CASSLSPYTDTQYF
CDR3nt: TGTGCCAGCAGTTTATCCCCGTACACAGATACGCAGTATTTT

abundance: many
v_gene: TRBV6-6
j_gene: TRBJ2-1
d_gene: TRBD2
CDR3aa: CASSYSFLARGRLNEQFF
CDR3nt: TGTGCCAGCAGTTACTCTTTTCTTGCGCGCGGGAGGCTCAATGAGCAGTTCTTC

abundance: many
v_gene: TRBV28
j_gene: TRBJ1-2
d_gene: .
CDR3aa: CASSLGEVGYGYTF
CDR3nt: TGTGCCAGCAGTTTGGGGGAGGTCGGCTATGGCTACACCTTC

abundance: many
v_gene: TRBV28
j_gene: TRBJ1-5
d_gene: .
CDR3aa: CASLDNNQPQHF
CDR3nt: TGTGCCAGCCTAGACAACAATCAGCCCCAGCATTTT

abundance: .
v_gene: TRBV7-2
j_gene: TRBJ2-2
d_gene: .
CDR3aa: CASSLGHDTGELFF
CDR3nt: TGTGCCAGCAGCTTAGGGCACGACACCGGGGAGCTGTTTTTT

abundance: .
v_gene: TRBV4-1
j_gene: TRBJ2-3
d_gene: TRBD2
CDR3aa: CASSQGEAGGYTDTQYF
CDR3nt: TGCGCCAGCAGCCAAGGGGAGGCGGGAGGCTACACAGATACGCAGTATTTT

abundance: many
v_gene: TRBV4-3
j_gene: TRBJ1-2
d_gene: TRBD1
CDR3aa: CASSQPDRAYGYTF
CDR3nt: TGCGCCAGCAGCCAACCGGACAGGGCGTATGGCTACACCTTC

abundance: .
v_gene: TRBV5-1
j_gene: TRBJ2-7
d_gene: TRBD1
CDR3aa: CASSPTGGREYEQYF
CDR3nt: TGCGCCAGCAGCCCCACAGGGGGGAGAGAGTACGAGCAGTACTTC

abundance: many
v_gene: TRBV9
j_gene: TRBJ2-7
d_gene: .
CDR3aa: CASSQGGGYSYEQYF
CDR3nt: TGTGCCAGCAGCCAGGGAGGGGGTTACTCCTACGAGCAGTACTTC

abundance: many
v_gene: TRBV7-2
j_gene: TRBJ2-7
d_gene: .
CDR3aa: CASSSFQGTYEQYF
CDR3nt: TGTGCCAGCAGTTCTTTTCAGGGGACCTACGAGCAGTACTTC

abundance: few
v_gene: TRBV5-1
j_gene: TRBJ2-5
d_gene: .
CDR3aa: CASSPSSQETQYF
CDR3nt: TGCGCCAGCAGCCCCTCCAGCCAAGAGACCCAGTACTTC

abundance: many
v_gene: TRBV30
j_gene: TRBJ2-1
d_gene: .
CDR3aa: CAWGVRFGNEQFF
CDR3nt: TGTGCCTGGGGGGTGAGGTTCGGCAATGAGCAGTTCTTC

abundance: few
v_gene: TRBV7-2
j_gene: TRBJ1-1
d_gene: .
CDR3aa: CASSPDPQNTEAFF
CDR3nt: TGTGCCAGCAGCCCTGACCCCCAGAACACTGAAGCTTTCTTT

abundance: .
v_gene: TRBV4-1
j_gene: TRBJ1-1
d_gene: .
CDR3aa: CASSPFFTTENTEAFF
CDR3nt: TGCGCCAGCAGCCCCTTTTTCACAACAGAGAACACTGAAGCTTTCTTT

abundance: many
v_gene: TRBV29-1
j_gene: TRBJ2-5
d_gene: .
CDR3aa: CSGGIDETQYF
CDR3nt: TGCAGCGGTGGGATTGACGAGACCCAGTACTTC

abundance: many
v_gene: TRBV20-1
j_gene: TRBJ2-5
d_gene: TRBD1
CDR3aa: CSARGRRGHETQYF
CDR3nt: TGCAGTGCTAGAGGTAGAAGGGGGCATGAGACCCAGTACTTC

abundance: many
v_gene: TRBV7-2
j_gene: TRBJ2-7
d_gene: .
CDR3aa: CASSLGTRLSREQYF
CDR3nt: TGTGCCAGCAGCTTAGGGACCAGACTCTCACGCGAGCAGTACTTC

abundance: few
v_gene: TRBV7-6
j_gene: TRBJ2-3
d_gene: TRBD2
CDR3aa: CASSLGGRASGADTQYF
CDR3nt: TGTGCCAGCAGCTTAGGCGGGAGGGCCTCGGGGGCAGATACGCAGTATTTT

abundance: few
v_gene: TRBV2
j_gene: TRBJ2-5
d_gene: .
CDR3aa: CASNGPQETQYF
CDR3nt: TGTGCCAGCAATGGCCCACAAGAGACCCAGTACTTC

abundance: many
v_gene: TRBV18
j_gene: TRBJ2-7
d_gene: TRBD2
CDR3aa: CASSPSLAGGSYEQYF
CDR3nt: TGTGCCAGCTCACCATCCCTAGCGGGAGGATCCTACGAGCAGTACTTC

abundance: few
v_gene: TRBV20-1
j_gene: TRBJ2-2
d_gene: .
CDR3aa: CSAALGRFNTGELFF
CDR3nt: TGCAGTGCTGCCCTAGGACGGTTTAACACCGGGGAGCTGTTTTTT

abundance: .
v_gene: TRBV6-1
j_gene: TRBJ1-3
d_gene: TRBD1
CDR3aa: CASKRQGDYGNTIYF
CDR3nt: TGTGCCAGCAAAAGACAGGGGGACTATGGAAACACCATATATTTT

abundance: few
v_gene: TRBV4-3
j_gene: TRBJ2-3
d_gene: TRBD2
CDR3aa: CASSQEGASGRAVTDTQYF
CDR3nt: TGCGCCAGCAGCCAAGAGGGGGCTAGCGGGAGGGCTGTGACAGATACGCAGTATTTT

abundance: .
v_gene: TRBV4-1
j_gene: TRBJ1-1
d_gene: TRBD1
CDR3aa: CASSQQGARSTEAFF
CDR3nt: TGCGCCAGCAGCCAACAGGGGGCGCGGAGCACTGAAGCTTTCTTT

abundance: many
v_gene: TRBV5-8
j_gene: TRBJ2-7
d_gene: .
CDR3aa: CASSLSVSYSYEQYF
CDR3nt: TGTGCCAGCAGCTTGTCGGTCAGTTATTCCTACGAGCAGTACTTC

abundance: many
v_gene: TRBV7-2
j_gene: TRBJ2-2
d_gene: .
CDR3aa: CASRGGLTGVTGELFF
CDR3nt: TGTGCCAGCAGAGGGGGCTTAACGGGAGTCACCGGGGAGCTGTTTTTT

abundance: .
v_gene: TRBV19
j_gene: TRBJ2-2
d_gene: .
CDR3aa: CASSIGQVNTGELFF
CDR3nt: TGTGCCAGTAGTATAGGGCAGGTGAACACCGGGGAGCTGTTTTTT

abundance: .
v_gene: TRBV6-1
j_gene: TRBJ1-3
d_gene: .
CDR3aa: CASRADLLNTIYF
CDR3nt: TGTGCCAGCAGGGCCGACCTCTTAAACACCATATATTTT

abundance: many
v_gene: TRBV20-1
j_gene: TRBJ2-3
d_gene: TRBD2
CDR3aa: CSALAEDTQYF
CDR3nt: TGCAGTGCTCTAGCGGAAGATACGCAGTATTTT

abundance: .
v_gene: TRBV6-4
j_gene: TRBJ1-6
d_gene: .
CDR3aa: CASGTDRNSPLHF
CDR3nt: TGTGCCAGCGGGACGGACCGAAATTCACCCCTCCACTTT

abundance: many
v_gene: TRBV5-1
j_gene: TRBJ2-6
d_gene: .
CDR3aa: CASSLMLDSGANVLTF
CDR3nt: TGCGCCAGCAGCTTGATGTTAGACTCTGGGGCCAACGTCCTGACTTTC

abundance: .
v_gene: TRBV5-6
j_gene: TRBJ2-1
d_gene: TRBD2
CDR3aa: CASSPRTSPRRNEQFF
CDR3nt: TGTGCCAGCAGCCCTCGGACTAGCCCACGAAGGAATGAGCAGTTCTTC

abundance: many
v_gene: TRBV28
j_gene: TRBJ2-3
d_gene: TRBD1
CDR3aa: CASRTGQRTDTQYF
CDR3nt: TGTGCCAGCAGGACGGGACAGCGCACAGATACGCAGTATTTT

abundance: many
v_gene: TRBV6-2/TRBV6-3
j_gene: TRBJ2-1
d_gene: TRBD2
CDR3aa: CASWAPGLALNEQFF
CDR3nt: TGTGCCAGCTGGGCCCCGGGACTAGCTTTAAATGAGCAGTTCTTC